A single sample is the source of the 31 T cell receptor beta chains below, sequenced in a study of response to subunit inactivated influenza vaccine. Each CDR3 protein gets one entry after TCRdb re-called the RT-PCR reads with MiXCR. This table has around 500,000 distinct CDR3 sequences, 9.5% to 13% appearing once. The starting material was PBMCs from blood, obtained more than 35 days after vaccination. The receptors come from a man between 50 and 59 years old who received an inactivated influenza vaccine.

This clonotype has more than one count but fewer than ten. The gene calls are TRBV6-5 and TRBJ2-3; D may be TRBD2 (5 bases). Germline V gene sequence: CDR1 MNHEY, CDR2 SVGAGI. V shed 0 bases and J shed 0 bases, with 10 bases lying between them. The CDR3 runs 16 residues. The CDR3 DNA is TGTGCCAGCAGTTACTCTTTAGCGTTGAGCACAGATACGCAGTATTTT. Its translation is CASSYSLALSTDTQYF.

The V gene is TRBV5-1, the J gene TRBJ2-1, with 7 bases lining up with TRBD1. The CDR3 consists of 15 residues. Trimming at V came to 3 bases and at J to 4 bases, leaving 7 bases not matched to a gene. Germline CDR1 is SGHRS and CDR2 is YFSETQ. The CDR3 DNA follows: TGCGCCAGCAGCTCGTCCGGGACAGATTACAATGAGCAGTTCTTC. Translating it yields CASSSSGTDYNEQFF.

Many counts were recorded for this clonotype. The rearrangement links TRBV6-4 to TRBJ2-3; TRBD1 matches at 8 bases. The ends lost 3 bases at V and 2 bases at J; junction bases unmatched: 4. This CDR3 contains 15 residues. Germline V gives CDR1 MRHNA, CDR2 SNTAGT. DNA of the CDR3: TGTGCCAGCAGTGAGGGGGACAGGCCCACAGATACGCAGTATTTT. Protein product: CASSEGDRPTDTQYF.

V usage is TRBV7-9 and J usage is TRBJ1-4; D remains ambiguous. Deletions cut 5 bases from V and 8 bases from J, with 9 bases between. The germline V gene has CDR1 SEHNR and CDR2 FQNEAQ (reference sequence). There are 12 residues in the CDR3. CDR3 nucleotide sequence: TGTGCCAGCAGCCGCCTTGGAGAAAAACTGTTTTTT. Translation: CASSRLGEKLFF.

CDR3 amino acids: CASKEGAGELFF. As DNA, the CDR3 is TGTGCCAGCAAGGAGGGAGCCGGGGAGCTGTTTTTT. The V gene is TRBV12-3 or TRBV12-4, the J gene TRBJ2-2, with D tentatively TRBD2 (6 bases). Trimming left V 7 bases short and J 6 bases short, with 9 bases between. The CDR3 covers 12 residues.

The chain couples TRBV29-1 to TRBJ2-7; maybe TRBD2 (5 bases). This CDR3 contains 12 residues. The ends were cut back, 5 bases at V and 6 bases at J, with 14 bases in the middle. CDR1 SQVTM and CDR2 ANQGSEA come from the germline V gene. The CDR3 is CSVPQSSGEQYF. CDR3 bases: TGCAGCGTTCCCCAGTCAAGCGGCGAGCAGTACTTC.

V gene TRBV3-1 combines with J gene TRBJ2-7; 9 positions agree with TRBD1. From germline, CDR1 is LGHDT and CDR2 YNNKEL (reference sequence). The V segment lost 0 bases and the J segment 12 bases; nucleotides outside the gene matches: 6. The CDR3 runs to 13 residues. Here the CDR3 DNA reads TGTGCCAGCAGCCAAGAAGGGACAGGGAAGAGGTACTTC. Translation gives CASSQEGTGKRYF.

This clonotype was picked up a small number of times. The chain joins TRBV7-2 to TRBJ2-1; 10 bases are a match to TRBD2. The germline gives CDR1 SGHTA, CDR2 FQGNSA. Trimming at V came to 2 bases and at J to 1 base, leaving 5 bases not matched to a gene. There are 17 residues in the CDR3. CDR3 protein: CASSLRLAGASYNEQFF. DNA for the CDR3: TGTGCCAGCAGCTTAAGGCTAGCGGGGGCTTCCTACAATGAGCAGTTCTTC.

The chain joins TRBV5-1 to TRBJ2-7; tentatively, D is TRBD2 (5 bases). The V gene's germline CDR1 is SGHRS and CDR2 YFSETQ. V was shortened by 0 bases and J by 5 bases, with 15 bases between the two germline ends. The CDR3 is made up of 15 amino acids. The CDR3 DNA sequence: TGCGCCAGCAGCTTGGCCATGAGAGTCGGGGACGAGCAGTACTTC. Protein: CASSLAMRVGDEQYF.

The chain uses TRBV7-2 and TRBJ2-5, with 10 positions matching TRBD2. The junction had 9 bases not matched to a gene; V was cut back by 0 bases and J by 5 bases. The CDR3 has 17 amino acids. In germline, CDR1 is SGHTA, CDR2 FQGNSA. The CDR3 bases are TGTGCCAGCAGCTTAGCGGCTAGCGGGAGAGGGCCCGAGACCCAGTACTTC. It yields the protein CASSLAASGRGPETQYF.

The chain joins TRBV7-9 to TRBJ2-2; D is unresolved. V lost 3 bases and J 5 bases, leaving 4 bases between the germline ends. CDR1 and CDR2 from the germline V gene are SEHNR and FQNEAQ (reference sequence). The CDR3 is made up of 12 amino acids. In DNA form, the CDR3 reads TGTGCCAGCAGCTTCATGACCGGGGAGCTGTTTTTT. Translated, it gives CASSFMTGELFF.

This chain links TRBV7-2 with TRBJ2-1, with no clear D. The CDR3 totals 13 residues. Germline CDR1 SGHTA, CDR2 FQGNSA. The ends were cut back, 1 base at V and 7 bases at J, with 8 bases in the middle. CDR3 nucleotide sequence: TGTGCCAGCAGCTTAGAAGGTCCTAATGAGCAGTTCTTC. This translates into CASSLEGPNEQFF. Full variable domain (remainder filled in from reference TRBV7-2 and TRBJ2-1): GAGVSQSPSNKVTEKGKDVELRCDPISGHTALYWYRQSLGQGLEFLIYFQGNSAPDKSGLPSDRFSAERTGGSVSTLTIQRTQQEDSAVYLCASSLEGPNEQFFGPGTRLTVL.

The CDR3 loop reads CASSLARDRGYGYTF. CDR3 nucleotides: TGTGCCAGCAGCTTAGCACGGGACAGGGGATATGGCTACACCTTC. V gene TRBV7-2 combines with J gene TRBJ1-2; 10 bases agree with TRBD1. Germline values: CDR1 SGHTA, CDR2 FQGNSA. There are 15 residues in the CDR3. The V gene end was trimmed by 0 bases and the J gene end by 5 bases; junction bases not matched to a gene: 3. The full variable domain, completed using reference TRBV7-2 and TRBJ1-2, is GAGVSQSPSNKVTEKGKDVELRCDPISGHTALYWYRQSLGQGLEFLIYFQGNSAPDKSGLPSDRFSAERTGGSVSTLTIQRTQQEDSAVYLCASSLARDRGYGYTFGSGTRLTVV.

This clonotype was recorded a few times. The chain links TRBV7-9 to TRBJ1-2, with 10 bases fitting TRBD1. Germline lookup yields CDR1 SEHNR and CDR2 FQNEAQ (reference sequence). The CDR3 consists of 16 residues. With 5 bases clipped from V and 3 bases from J, the junction kept 9 bases outside the gene matches. Written as DNA, the CDR3 is TGTGCCAGCAGCGAAACCGGGACAGGGGTTTACTATGGCTACACCTTC. The encoded protein is CASSETGTGVYYGYTF.

This clonotype came up many times. The chain has TRBV20-1 and TRBJ2-1; 13 nucleotides line up with TRBD2. This CDR3 spans 15 amino acids. V dropped 2 bases and J dropped 9; count of bases not matched to a gene: 7. Germline assignment: CDR1 DFQATT and CDR2 SNEGSKA (reference sequence). The DNA of the CDR3 is TGCAGTGCTAGATACGGACTAGCGGGAGTGGGTGAGCAGTTCTTC. Protein product: CSARYGLAGVGEQFF.

A few counts support this clonotype. The chain recombines TRBV6-2 or TRBV6-3 with TRBJ2-3; 9 nucleotides agree with TRBD2. The CDR3 loop spans 15 amino acids. Germline values: CDR1 MNHEY, CDR2 SVGEGT. V gave up 4 bases and J gave up 2 bases; unmatched junction bases: 4. DNA for the CDR3: TGTGCCAGCAGTTCTAGCGGGATAGTCACAGATACGCAGTATTTT. It encodes CASSSSGIVTDTQYF.

V and J are TRBV5-1 and TRBJ2-5; D possibly corresponds to TRBD2 (6 bases). Trimming cost V 4 bases and J 1 base, with 17 bases left between them. Germline V gene sequence: CDR1 SGHRS, CDR2 YFSETQ. This CDR3 contains 16 residues. CDR3 protein: CASSAIGTHIQETQYF. DNA for the CDR3: TGCGCCAGCAGCGCCATCGGGACTCACATCCAAGAGACCCAGTACTTC. The whole variable domain, remainder taken from reference TRBV5-1 and TRBJ2-5, is KAGVTQTPRYLIKTRGQQVTLSCSPISGHRSVSWYQQTPGQGLQFLFEYFSETQRNKGNFPGRFSGRQFSNSRSEMNVSTLELGDSALYLCASSAIGTHIQETQYFGPGTRLLVL.

This clonotype appeared a few times. The V call is TRBV18, the J call TRBJ1-5; D is ambiguous. The CDR3 totals 13 residues. Trimming shortened V by 6 bases and J by 5 bases, and 11 bases separated the two germline ends. Germline V lookup: CDR1 KGHSH, CDR2 LQKENI. This chain's CDR3 is CASSPTDDQPQHF. The CDR3 nucleotides read TGTGCCAGCTCCCCAACCGATGATCAGCCCCAGCATTTT.

In regard to this clonotype: This may stem from a read error, because a much larger clone lies one nucleotide away. This chain joins TRBV20-1 and TRBJ2-3; 7 nucleotides align to TRBD2. J lost 0 bases, V lost 6 bases, and 12 bases had no gene match. Germline assignment: CDR1 DFQATT and CDR2 SNEGSKA (reference sequence). This CDR3 comprises 16 residues. DNA of the CDR3: TGCAGTGCGGGGACTATCGGGTACTCTAGCACAGATACGCAGTATTTT. It yields the protein CSAGTIGYSSTDTQYF.

This clonotype has ten or more counts. The chain carries TRBV24-1 and TRBJ1-3, with 8 nucleotides matching TRBD1. The CDR3 spans 17 residues. Germline lookup yields CDR1 KGHDR and CDR2 SFDVKD. With 1 base clipped from V and 2 bases from J, the junction kept 6 bases outside the gene matches. CDR3 in DNA: TGTGCCACCAGTGATTTCGCCAGGGGGCCAACTGGAAACACCATATATTTT. Its translation: CATSDFARGPTGNTIYF.

The rearrangement links TRBV6-4 to TRBJ2-1; D is perhaps TRBD1 or TRBD2 (5 bases each). The germline V and J ends were trimmed by 3 bases and 4 bases, with 13 bases remaining between them. This CDR3 has 15 residues. CDR1 and CDR2 from the germline V gene are MRHNA and SNTAGT. The DNA for the CDR3 is TGTGCCAGCAGTGAAACAGGACTTACTTACAATGAGCAGTTCTTC. The encoded protein is CASSETGLTYNEQFF.

This chain connects TRBV28 to TRBJ2-1; D is unresolved. V lost 4 bases, J lost 10 bases, and 14 bases lay in between. The CDR3 runs 13 residues. Germline V gene lookup returns CDR1 MDHEN and CDR2 SYDVKM. The chain's CDR3 is CASSSTEIREQFF. The CDR3 region has the DNA TGTGCCAGCAGTTCCACCGAAATTCGCGAGCAGTTCTTC.

This clonotype was seen at least ten times. The V gene is TRBV24-1, the J gene TRBJ2-7; TRBD1 is a possible D gene (6 bases). CDR1 is KGHDR, CDR2 SFDVKD, per germline. V lost 2 bases and J 1 base, leaving 14 bases between the germline ends. There are 16 residues in the CDR3. The CDR3 DNA follows: TGTGCCACCAGTGATTCCTCCCCCGGACAGTCCTACGAGCAGTACTTC. It is translated as CATSDSSPGQSYEQYF.

In this sample, this clonotype turned up a few times. The chain links TRBV30 to TRBJ1-4, with 7 bases identical to TRBD1. CDR1 and CDR2 from the germline V gene are GTSNPN and SVGIG (reference sequence). V lost 1 base to trimming and J lost 10 bases; unmatched junction nucleotides: 9. CDR3 length: 14 residues. The CDR3 nucleotides read TGTGCCTGGAGTGCAAACAGGGGAGTGGGAAAACTGTTTTTT. Residues: CAWSANRGVGKLFF.

The V gene is TRBV7-2, the J gene TRBJ2-1, with 8 bases identical to TRBD2. The CDR3 loop spans 14 amino acids. The V and J ends lost 8 bases and 5 bases, in that order; junction bases with no gene match: 8. CDR1 SGHTA and CDR2 FQGNSA come from the germline V gene. As DNA, the CDR3 is TGTGCCAGCGGACCGACTAGCGTGAACAATGAGCAGTTCTTC. This codes for CASGPTSVNNEQFF.

For this clonotype: An end of the junction differs from the germline gene, which may be a read error. The rearrangement joins TRBV5-1 to TRBJ2-3, with no clear D. The CDR3 runs 13 residues. Germline CDR1 SGHRS, CDR2 YFSETQ. DNA for the CDR3: TGCACCAGCAGCTGGGCCCCTCCAGATACGCAGTATTTT. It yields the protein CTSSWAPPDTQYF.

The chain has TRBV29-1 and TRBJ1-1, with D hard to call. With 4 bases removed from V and 4 bases from J, the gap between germline ends came to 22 bases. Looked up from germline, CDR1 is SQVTM and CDR2 is ANQGSEA. The CDR3 spans 16 residues. The DNA for the CDR3 is TGCAGCGTTGTTTATTTTGGCAGTCGGTCCCGCACTGAAGCTTTCTTT. It is translated as CSVVYFGSRSRTEAFF. The whole variable domain, remainder taken from reference TRBV29-1 and TRBJ1-1, is SAVISQKPSRDICQRGTSLTIQCQVDSQVTMMFWYRQQPGQSLTLIATANQGSEATYESGFVIDKFPISRPNLTFSTLTVSNMSPEDSSIYLCSVVYFGSRSRTEAFFGQGTRLTVV.

This chain connects TRBV7-9 to TRBJ2-7; a possible D gene is TRBD2 (6 bases). This CDR3 has 15 residues. CDR1 and CDR2 (germline): SEHNR, FQNEAQ (reference sequence). Between the trimmed V and J ends, which lost 3 bases and 1 base, there was a span of 13 bases. DNA of the CDR3: TGTGCCAGCAGCTTCCCGGGGGACTTGTCCTACGAGCAGTACTTC. Protein product: CASSFPGDLSYEQYF.

This clonotype was found a few times. This chain connects TRBV5-1 to TRBJ1-5; D unclear. The CDR3 contains 15 residues. V was pared by 4 bases and J by 0 bases, with 11 bases between. The germline V gene encodes CDR1 SGHRS and CDR2 YFSETQ. CDR3 protein: CASSQGWGSNQPQHF. CDR3 coding DNA: TGCGCCAGCAGCCAAGGGTGGGGTAGCAATCAGCCCCAGCATTTT.

V and J are TRBV9 and TRBJ2-2; D is unresolved. This CDR3 has 13 residues. The V gene's germline CDR1 is SGDLS and CDR2 YYNGEE. V was clipped by 3 bases and J by 4 bases, with 7 bases between them. The CDR3 region is CASSATATGELFF. The CDR3 coding sequence is TGTGCCAGCAGCGCCACGGCCACCGGGGAGCTGTTTTTT.

This chain joins TRBV10-3 and TRBJ1-5; D call uncertain. This CDR3 is 12 amino acids long. Germline values: CDR1 ENHRY, CDR2 SYGVKD. Trimming removed 4 bases from V and 3 bases from J, with 4 bases in between. The DNA for the CDR3 is TGTGCCATCAGTGTCGCCAATCAGCCCCAGCATTTT. Its translation: CAISVANQPQHF.